This is a list of T cell receptor beta chains from one sample in a study of cytomegalovirus exposure and HLA in healthy donors. The method was immunoSEQ multiplex PCR; TCRdb's version includes in-frame clones alone and lacks a portion of them. The sample gives approximately 160,000 clones, 91% of which show up once; around 3.1% is in the top ten. Material for sequencing was PBMCs. The source is a woman aged 18 to 35 in good health and CMV-seropositive. The CDR3 runs from the conserved cysteine through the conserved F or W. A D gene is named only where the DNA matches it firmly. Rows may omit the clone size; those that give it use once, few, many or a size class.

size: .; V: TRBV11-2; J: TRBJ2-7; D: .; DNA: TGTGCCAGCAGCTTAGTAGGGACTGAGGTCGAGCAGTACTTC; CDR3: CASSLVGTEVEQYF
size: .; V: TRBV19; J: TRBJ2-1; D: TRBD2; DNA: TGTGCCAGTAGTATTGGGACTAGCGTGGGGAATGAGCAGTTCTTC; CDR3: CASSIGTSVGNEQFF
size: .; V: TRBV7-3; J: TRBJ2-6; D: .; DNA: TGTGCCAGCAGCCGCTCAGGGACTGGGGCCAACGTCCTGACTTTC; CDR3: CASSRSGTGANVLTF
size: .; V: TRBV19; J: TRBJ2-1; D: TRBD1; DNA: TGTGCCAGTAGTAACCGGGACAGGGTATGGGATGAGCAGTTCTTC; CDR3: CASSNRDRVWDEQFF
size: .; V: TRBV21-1; J: TRBJ2-2; D: .; DNA: TGTGCCAGCAGCAAAGAGTTCGGGGACAGGGTGGGCACCGGGGAGCTGTTTTTT; CDR3: CASSKEFGDRVGTGELFF
size: .; V: TRBV7-9; J: TRBJ2-7; D: .; DNA: TGTGCCAGCAGCCCAACTAGGGCCTACGAGCAGTACTTC; CDR3: CASSPTRAYEQYF
size: .; V: TRBV6-1; J: TRBJ2-3; D: .; DNA: TGTGCCAGAGACCCGGGAGACACAGATACGCAGTATTTT; CDR3: CARDPGDTDTQYF
size: .; V: TRBV28; J: TRBJ2-7; D: TRBD2; DNA: TGTGCCAGCAGGGCCGGACTAGCGAGCTACGAGCAGTACTTC; CDR3: CASRAGLASYEQYF
size: .; V: TRBV11-2; J: TRBJ1-4; D: TRBD1; DNA: TGTGCCAGCAGCTTAGGGGACAGGGAGTTTTCGGCTAATGAAAAACTGTTTTTT; CDR3: CASSLGDREFSANEKLFF
size: .; V: TRBV2; J: TRBJ2-7; D: TRBD2; DNA: TGTGCCAGCAGTGAGTGGGAGACTAGCGGGGGCCTCGTCTTGTCCTACGAGCAGTACTTC; CDR3: CASSEWETSGGLVLSYEQYF
size: .; V: TRBV11-2; J: TRBJ1-1; D: TRBD1; DNA: TGTGCCAGCAGCTCCAACCTTGGGGCCAGGGGGTCGAACACTGAAGCTTTCTTT; CDR3: CASSSNLGARGSNTEAFF
size: .; V: TRBV7-2; J: TRBJ2-1; D: TRBD2; DNA: TGTGCCAGCAGCTTAGGGTGGACTAGCGGGAGGAAGACCTACAATGAGCAGTTCTTC; CDR3: CASSLGWTSGRKTYNEQFF
size: .; V: TRBV7-2; J: TRBJ2-7; D: TRBD2; DNA: TGTGCCAGCAGCTTAGGCGCGGGAGTGTACGAGCAGTACTTC; CDR3: CASSLGAGVYEQYF
size: .; V: TRBV14; J: TRBJ2-2; D: TRBD1; DNA: TGTGCCAGCAGCAGCTACAGGGGGTGGAACACCGGGGAGCTGTTTTTT; CDR3: CASSSYRGWNTGELFF
size: .; V: TRBV6-6; J: TRBJ2-3; D: .; DNA: TGTGCCAGCAGTTACTTACCGCCGAGGAGTTCAGATACGCAGTATTTT; CDR3: CASSYLPPRSSDTQYF
size: .; V: TRBV28; J: TRBJ1-2; D: .; DNA: TGTGCCAGCAGTTCATTACAGGGTAACTATGGCTACACCTTC; CDR3: CASSSLQGNYGYTF
size: .; V: TRBV4-2; J: TRBJ2-1; D: TRBD2; DNA: TGTGCCAGCAGCCAAGGACTAGCGGTCACCAATGAGCAGTTCTTC; CDR3: CASSQGLAVTNEQFF
size: few; V: TRBV6-1; J: TRBJ2-2; D: .; DNA: TGTGCCAGCAGTGAAGCGCCGGGGGGCGCAGGGCCCACCGGGGAGCTGTTTTTT; CDR3: CASSEAPGGAGPTGELFF
size: .; V: TRBV21-1; J: TRBJ2-7; D: .; DNA: TGTGCCAGCAGCAAAAGGTGGCTAGCGGACTACTACGAGCAGTACTTC; CDR3: CASSKRWLADYYEQYF
size: .; V: TRBV18; J: TRBJ2-1; D: TRBD1; DNA: TGTGCCAGCTCACCGCTAGCCGGGACAGGGCCCTACAATGAGCAGTTCTTC; CDR3: CASSPLAGTGPYNEQFF
size: .; V: TRBV4-1; J: TRBJ1-5; D: .; DNA: TGCGCCAGCAGCCAAGCCCAGACAGGCAATCAGCCCCAGCATTTT; CDR3: CASSQAQTGNQPQHF
size: .; V: TRBV4-2; J: TRBJ2-7; D: TRBD2; DNA: TGTGCCAGCAGCCAAGGGGGGGGAGAGCAGTACTTC; CDR3: CASSQGGGEQYF
size: .; V: TRBV6-5; J: TRBJ1-1; D: .; DNA: TGTGCCAGCAGTTACTCTGGGACACCAGACACTGAAGCTTTCTTT; CDR3: CASSYSGTPDTEAFF
size: once; V: TRBV7-9; J: TRBJ2-5; D: TRBD1; DNA: TGTGCCAGCAGCTCGGGGACAGCTGATCAAGAGACCCAGTACTTC; CDR3: CASSSGTADQETQYF
size: .; V: TRBV7-8; J: TRBJ2-5; D: TRBD2; DNA: TGTGCCAGCAGCCCGGGGACTAGCGGGAGCAGGGAGACCCAGTACTTC; CDR3: CASSPGTSGSRETQYF
size: .; V: TRBV7-2; J: TRBJ2-1; D: TRBD2; DNA: TGTGCCAGCAGCACGACCGGGACTAGTAGCGGTGAGCAGTTCTTC; CDR3: CASSTTGTSSGEQFF
size: .; V: TRBV18; J: TRBJ2-1; D: TRBD1; DNA: TGTGCCAGCTCACCAAGGGGGCTTAGCTCCTACAATGAGCAGTTCTTC; CDR3: CASSPRGLSSYNEQFF
size: .; V: TRBV28; J: TRBJ2-7; D: .; DNA: TGTGCCAGCAGTTTGTATACACCCACCTACGAGCAGTACTTC; CDR3: CASSLYTPTYEQYF
size: .; V: TRBV29-1; J: TRBJ1-1; D: TRBD1; DNA: TGCAGCGTTGTGGCGGGCAGGGGGTCGGACACTGAAGCTTTCTTT; CDR3: CSVVAGRGSDTEAFF
size: .; V: TRBV27; J: TRBJ1-2; D: TRBD1; DNA: TGTGCCAGCAGTTTCGGGACAGGGAATGGCTACACCTTC; CDR3: CASSFGTGNGYTF
size: .; V: TRBV15; J: TRBJ2-7; D: .; DNA: TGTGCCACCAGCAGAGATAGGGGCCCCTACGAGCAGTACTTC; CDR3: CATSRDRGPYEQYF
size: .; V: TRBV2; J: TRBJ2-5; D: .; DNA: TGTGCCAGCAGGACGGAGGGGTTAAACCAAGAGACCCAGTACTTC; CDR3: CASRTEGLNQETQYF
size: .; V: TRBV7-9; J: TRBJ2-7; D: TRBD2; DNA: TGTGCCAGCAGCTTAGGAGGGACTACCGCTCAGGAGCAGTACTTC; CDR3: CASSLGGTTAQEQYF
size: .; V: TRBV29-1; J: TRBJ1-5; D: TRBD1; DNA: TGCAGCGTTGGGACAGGGGGAGTTGGTCAGCCCCAGCATTTT; CDR3: CSVGTGGVGQPQHF
size: .; V: TRBV7-3; J: TRBJ2-2; D: TRBD1; DNA: TGTGCCAGCAGCCTTACTCAGACAGGGAGTGGCACCGGGGAGCTGTTTTTT; CDR3: CASSLTQTGSGTGELFF
size: medium-sized; V: TRBV6-1; J: TRBJ2-5; D: TRBD2; DNA: TGTGCCAGCAGTGGGACTAGCGGGGGGGCCGAGACCCAGTACTTC; CDR3: CASSGTSGGAETQYF
size: .; V: TRBV7-9; J: TRBJ1-3; D: TRBD1; DNA: TGTGCCAGCAGCTACCCGGGACAGGGCACCATATATTTT; CDR3: CASSYPGQGTIYF
size: .; V: TRBV29-1; J: TRBJ2-7; D: TRBD1; DNA: TGCAGCGCCATTTTCCGGGACAGCCTCTCCTACGAGCAGTACTTC; CDR3: CSAIFRDSLSYEQYF
size: .; V: TRBV7-2; J: TRBJ2-3; D: TRBD1; DNA: TGTGCCAGCAGCCCAACCCTGGGGACAGGGAGGCCAGATACGCAGTATTTT; CDR3: CASSPTLGTGRPDTQYF
size: .; V: TRBV7-9; J: TRBJ1-1; D: .; DNA: TGTGCCAGCAGCTTAATCGGGAGGGTCACTGAAGCTTTCTTT; CDR3: CASSLIGRVTEAFF